One and the same sample provided the 12 T cell receptor beta chains below, sequenced in a study of blood T cell repertoires in COVID-19. Sequencing was performed with immunoSEQ multiplex PCR; in TCRdb, only in-frame clones are kept and a portion is missing. The table includes 350,000 or so clones, approximately 84% detected once. The specimen sequenced was PBMCs or T cells enriched from blood (not recorded which). These TCRs come from a woman aged 25 to 45 who had recovered from COVID-19.

V and J are TRBV21-1 and TRBJ2-1; the table gives TRBD2 as D, unverified against the DNA. TRBV21-1 is a known pseudogene. The CDR3 length is 17 residues. The CDR3 is CASSKRGRSLKRNEQFF. The CDR3, as DNA: TGTGCCAGCAGCAAAAGAGGTCGCAGTCTGAAGCGGAATGAGCAGTTCTTC.

This chain connects TRBV21-1 to TRBJ1-6; TRBD1 reflects the table's D call only, with no check against the DNA. TRBV21-1 is recorded as a pseudogene. The CDR3 loop spans 16 amino acids. In DNA form, the CDR3 reads TGTGCCAGCAGCAAAGAAGTCCAGGGAAGGGGGTCACCCCTCCACTTT. Amino acids: CASSKEVQGRGSPLHF.

In the case of this clone: Other DNA variants within this sample encode the same CDR3. This chain joins TRBV9 and TRBJ2-2, with 10 bases aligning to TRBD2. This CDR3 has 17 amino acids. The J segment lost 1 base and the V segment lost 0 bases, leaving 3 bases of the junction unmatched. The germline V gene has CDR1 SGDLS and CDR2 YYNGEE. CDR3: CASSVGLAGGNTGELFF. In DNA, the CDR3 is TGTGCCAGCAGCGTAGGGTTAGCGGGGGGGAACACCGGGGAGCTGTTTTTT.

This sequence joins TRBV4-3 and TRBJ1-2; D uncertain. Germline CDR1 reads LGHNA; CDR2 reads YSLEER. With 0 bases removed from V and 8 bases from J, the gap between germline ends came to 10 bases. This CDR3 contains 13 residues. Written as DNA, the CDR3 is TGCGCCAGCAGCCAAGAAGTGGCCGCAGGCTACACCTTC. Translation gives CASSQEVAAGYTF.

V gene TRBV28 combines with J gene TRBJ2-7, with D uncertain. This CDR3 is 14 amino acids long. From germline, CDR1 is MDHEN and CDR2 SYDVKM. V lost 6 bases, J lost 5 bases, and 17 bases lay in between. The CDR3 nucleotides are TGTGCCAGCAGCCCAAGCAGAGGTTGGGACGAGCAGTACTTC. Its protein is CASSPSRGWDEQYF.

The chain joins TRBV7-9 to TRBJ2-3; no clear D gene. This CDR3 is built from 13 residues. V was clipped by 5 bases and J by 6 bases, with 12 bases between them. Germline V gives CDR1 SEHNR, CDR2 FQNEAQ (reference sequence). Here the CDR3 DNA reads TGTGCCAGCAGCCTTCGAGTTTCGGATACGCAGTATTTT. Translating it yields CASSLRVSDTQYF.

The V gene is TRBV11-2, the J gene TRBJ1-2, with 7 bases lining up with TRBD1. The trim removed 1 base at V and 3 bases at J, leaving 5 bases unmatched. The CDR3 runs to 15 residues. CDR1 is SGHAT and CDR2 is FQNNGV in the germline V gene. The CDR3 DNA sequence: TGTGCCAGCAGCTTAGGGTCCGGGACAGACTATGGCTACACCTTC. Protein product: CASSLGSGTDYGYTF.

The rearrangement uses TRBV9 and TRBJ1-1, with 9 bases aligning to TRBD1. V shed 4 bases, J shed 4 bases, and the junction held 2 bases outside the gene matches. This CDR3 has 13 residues. CDR1 and CDR2 from the germline V gene are SGDLS and YYNGEE. CDR3 sequence: CASSLQGATEAFF. CDR3 DNA: TGTGCCAGCAGCCTACAGGGGGCCACTGAAGCTTTCTTT. Complete variable domain (other parts from reference TRBV9 and TRBJ1-1): DSGVTQTPKHLITATGQRVTLRCSPRSGDLSVYWYQQSLDQGLQFLIQYYNGEERAKGNILERFSAQQFPDLHSELNLSSLELGDSALYFCASSLQGATEAFFGQGTRLTVV.

The rearrangement links TRBV7-2 to TRBJ2-5; D possibly corresponds to TRBD1 (5 bases). The CDR3 sequence is 15 residues long. Germline V CDR1 and CDR2: SGHTA, FQGNSA. Trimming removed 1 base from V and 4 bases from J, with 13 bases in between. Written as DNA, the CDR3 is TGTGCCAGCAGCTTAGGGGCAGGGTTGGGAGAGACCCAGTACTTC. Amino acid sequence: CASSLGAGLGETQYF.

In this sample, this clone turned up once. This CDR3 reads CASSPQAFDTEAFF. The CDR3 bases are TGTGCCAGTTCGCCACAGGCGTTTGACACTGAAGCTTTCTTT. J is TRBJ1-1 and V is TRBV19; tentative D call: TRBD1 (5 bases). Germline assignment: CDR1 LNHDA and CDR2 SQIVND (reference sequence). There are 14 residues in the CDR3. Trimming removed 8 bases at V and 3 bases at J, with 16 bases between.

J is TRBJ1-6 and V is TRBV10-3; a weak D match, TRBD1 (6 bases). The CDR3 contains 15 residues. Germline CDR1 is ENHRY and CDR2 is SYGVKD. Trimming removed 0 bases at V and 7 bases at J, with 10 bases between. CDR3 region: CAISESITGNSPLHF. As DNA, the CDR3 is TGTGCCATCAGTGAGTCGATCACAGGGAATTCACCCCTCCACTTT.

V is TRBV7-8 and J is TRBJ1-5; D gene unclear. The V gene lost 5 bases and the J gene lost 3 bases, with 8 bases spanning the gap. The CDR3 is 13 residues long. Germline-derived CDR1 and CDR2 are SGHVS and FQNEAQ. The CDR3 DNA reads TGTGCCAGCAGCCCGCGCCCCAATCAGCCCCAGCATTTT. Its protein is CASSPRPNQPQHF.